The 27 T cell receptor beta chains reported below all come from one sample, sequenced in a study of CD8+ T cells in alopecia areata. Stated treatment: oral pan-JAK inhibitor, 5-10 mg twice daily. Extraction of RNA preceded its reverse transcription into cDNA, which served as the sequencing template. The method was immunoSEQ multiplex PCR; TCRdb's version includes in-frame clones alone and lacks a portion of them. The repertoire holds 150,000 or so clones, with 50% to 75% as singletons. This specimen consisted of CD4+ T cells sorted from blood, obtained at approximately week 61, from a patient treated with tofacitinib. Receptor source: a human donor with alopecia areata.

The chain combines TRBV18 with TRBJ2-3, with D maybe TRBD2 (6 bases). Germline CDR1 reads KGHSH; CDR2 reads LQKENI. The V gene lost 3 bases and the J gene lost 2 bases, with 12 bases spanning the gap. The CDR3 length is 15 residues. The CDR3 spells CASSPLGGDTDTQYF. The CDR3 bases are TGTGCCAGCTCACCCCTGGGGGGAGACACAGATACGCAGTATTTT.

The V and J genes are TRBV2 and TRBJ2-5; D not resolved. This CDR3 contains 13 residues. Trimming took off 10 bases at V and 2 bases at J, with 14 bases between the two ends. The germline V gene encodes CDR1 SNHLY and CDR2 FYNNEI. CDR3 loop: CATPRGSQETQYF. CDR3 coding DNA: TGTGCCACCCCTCGAGGATCTCAAGAGACCCAGTACTTC.

This clone was seen a few times. The rearrangement links TRBV27 to TRBJ1-1; D remains ambiguous. Germline lookup yields CDR1 MNHEY and CDR2 SMNVEV (reference sequence). Trimming shortened V by 1 base and J by 2 bases, and 14 bases separated the two germline ends. This CDR3 has 16 residues. This chain's CDR3 is CASSLWVAAKNTEAFF. Here the CDR3 DNA reads TGTGCCAGCAGTTTATGGGTGGCAGCCAAAAACACTGAAGCTTTCTTT.

The chain uses TRBV5-1 and TRBJ2-3; D call uncertain. V was cut by 5 bases and J by 3 bases, with 13 bases left in between. CDR3 size: 14 residues. The germline V gene encodes CDR1 SGHRS and CDR2 YFSETQ. The CDR3 nucleotides read TGCGCCAGCAGGAACTCCTTTGGGACAGATACGCAGTATTTT. Protein: CASRNSFGTDTQYF. Filled out from reference TRBV5-1 and TRBJ2-3, the complete variable domain reads KAGVTQTPRYLIKTRGQQVTLSCSPISGHRSVSWYQQTPGQGLQFLFEYFSETQRNKGNFPGRFSGRQFSNSRSEMNVSTLELGDSALYLCASRNSFGTDTQYFGPGTRLTVL.

The rearrangement uses TRBV7-9 and TRBJ2-3; possible D gene TRBD1, 5 bases. V gave up 5 bases and J gave up 2 bases, with 20 bases separating them. Germline V CDR1 and CDR2: SEHNR, FQNEAQ (reference sequence). CDR3 size: 17 residues. For the CDR3, the DNA is TGTGCCAGCAGCCCCCAAGGAAAGACAGCTAACACAGATACGCAGTATTTT. This encodes CASSPQGKTANTDTQYF.

The V call is TRBV19, the J call TRBJ1-2; tentatively, D is TRBD1 (5 bases). The CDR3 spans 13 residues. Germline CDR1 LNHDA, CDR2 SQIVND (reference sequence). The germline V and J ends were trimmed by 4 bases and 5 bases, with 11 bases remaining between them. The CDR3 DNA sequence: TGTGCCAGTAGTACGGACGGGGGGTATGGCTACACCTTC. The encoded protein is CASSTDGGYGYTF.

Only one count was recorded for this clone. The V gene is TRBV7-9, the J gene TRBJ1-2; D not certain. This CDR3 comprises 11 residues. Trimming removed 5 bases at V and 4 bases at J, with 5 bases between. Germline V CDR1 and CDR2: SEHNR, FQNEAQ (reference sequence). The CDR3 loop is CASSPSYGYTF. CDR3 coding DNA: TGTGCCAGCAGCCCCTCCTATGGCTACACCTTC. Supplemented by reference TRBV7-9 and TRBJ1-2, the full variable domain reads DTGVSQNPRHKITKRGQNVTFRCDPISEHNRLYWYRQTLGQGPEFLTYFQNEAQLEKSRLLSDRFSAERPKGSFSTLEIQRTEQGDSAMYLCASSPSYGYTFGSGTRLTVV.

The J gene is TRBJ2-7, the V gene TRBV13; 11 nucleotides agree with TRBD2. Germline V gives CDR1 PRHDT, CDR2 FYEKMQ (reference sequence). J lost 6 bases, V lost 1 base, and 2 bases had no gene match. The CDR3 totals 14 residues. The CDR3 nucleotides are TGTGCCAGCAGCTTAGCTACTAGCGGGGGCGAGCAGTACTTC. Its protein product is CASSLATSGGEQYF.

V and J are TRBV19 and TRBJ2-7; no clear D gene. This CDR3 contains 14 residues. Looked up from germline, CDR1 is LNHDA and CDR2 is SQIVND (reference sequence). The ends were cut back, 5 bases at V and 0 bases at J, with 11 bases in the middle. CDR3 amino acids: CASSPRPNSYEQYF. The CDR3 nucleotides read TGTGCCAGTAGTCCAAGACCGAACTCCTACGAGCAGTACTTC.

This sequence joins TRBV29-1 and TRBJ1-1, with no clear D. There are 12 residues in the CDR3. The V end lost 4 bases, the J end lost 1 base, and 7 bases lay between the germline ends. Germline values: CDR1 SQVTM, CDR2 ANQGSEA. CDR3 region: CSVVRTNTEAFF. In DNA form, the CDR3 reads TGCAGCGTTGTACGGACGAACACTGAAGCTTTCTTT.

The chain recombines TRBV9 with TRBJ2-6; unclear D gene. The germline CDR1 and CDR2 sequences are SGDLS and YYNGEE. The ends were cut back, 0 bases at V and 0 bases at J, with 7 bases in the middle. This CDR3 is 16 amino acids long. DNA for the CDR3: TGTGCCAGCAGCGTAGACTCCTACTCTGGGGCCAACGTCCTGACTTTC. It specifies CASSVDSYSGANVLTF.

V and J are TRBV2 and TRBJ2-1; 8 bases agree with TRBD2. The germline CDR1 and CDR2 sequences are SNHLY and FYNNEI. The ends lost 6 bases at V and 0 bases at J; junction bases unmatched: 7. CDR3 length equals 16 residues. This chain's CDR3 is CASSVLSGDSYNEQFF. In nucleotides, the CDR3 is TGTGCCAGCAGCGTTCTTAGCGGGGACTCCTACAATGAGCAGTTCTTC.

The rearrangement joins TRBV7-2 to TRBJ2-1; either TRBD1 or TRBD2 may fit D (5 bases each). V lost 4 bases, J lost 10 bases, and 8 bases lay in between. Per germline, CDR1 SGHTA and CDR2 FQGNSA. The CDR3 has 11 amino acids. CDR3 sequence reads: CASSSGPEQFF. Here the CDR3 DNA reads TGTGCCAGCAGCTCGGGACCGGAGCAGTTCTTC. Complete variable domain (other parts from reference TRBV7-2 and TRBJ2-1): GAGVSQSPSNKVTEKGKDVELRCDPISGHTALYWYRQSLGQGLEFLIYFQGNSAPDKSGLPSDRFSAERTGGSVSTLTIQRTQQEDSAVYLCASSSGPEQFFGPGTRLTVL.

The rearrangement links TRBV29-1 to TRBJ2-3; D is undetermined. Germline V CDR1 and CDR2: SQVTM, ANQGSEA. This CDR3 has 11 amino acids. V gave up 7 bases and J gave up 5 bases, with 10 bases separating them. DNA for the CDR3: TGCAGCGCCCCGGAATTAGATACGCAGTATTTT. Translated, it gives CSAPELDTQYF.

The table lists this clone with a few counts. The chain employs TRBV29-1 and TRBJ2-2; TRBD1 matches at 8 bases. Trimming took 4 bases from V and 2 from J; bases not matched to a gene: 9. The CDR3 is 16 residues long. Germline-derived CDR1 and CDR2 are SQVTM and ANQGSEA. This chain's CDR3 is CSVGQGTYGNTGELFF. In DNA form, the CDR3 reads TGCAGCGTTGGACAGGGGACGTATGGTAACACCGGGGAGCTGTTTTTT.

This clone was observed a handful of times. This rearrangement joins TRBV10-3 to TRBJ2-7; 8 bases agree with TRBD1. Trimming cost V 6 bases and J 4 bases; bases outside gene matches: 8. The CDR3 consists of 14 residues. The germline gives CDR1 ENHRY, CDR2 SYGVKD. For the CDR3, the DNA is TGTGCCATCAGCCCGGGACAGGCAGCTTACGAGCAGTACTTC. Translated, it gives CAISPGQAAYEQYF.

This chain uses TRBV29-1 with TRBJ2-5; D is uncertain. V was clipped by 4 bases and J by 6 bases, with 18 bases between them. The CDR3 is 14 residues long. Germline CDR1 and CDR2: SQVTM and ANQGSEA. The CDR3 sequence: CSVVIWVDLQTQYF. The CDR3 DNA reads TGCAGCGTTGTCATTTGGGTCGACCTACAGACCCAGTACTTC.

The chain recombines TRBV6-6 with TRBJ1-1; D unclear. V lost 3 bases and J lost 3, with 5 bases in between. Germline CDR1 and CDR2: MNHNY and SVGAGI (reference sequence). CDR3 size: 12 residues. As DNA, the CDR3 is TGTGCCAGCAGTTATATTGACACTGAAGCTTTCTTT. It specifies CASSYIDTEAFF.

This clone appeared a single time. This chain connects TRBV30 to TRBJ2-4, with 9 bases aligning to TRBD1. The length of the CDR3 is 13 residues. V dropped 2 bases and J dropped 5; count of bases not matched to a gene: 1. Germline CDR1 GTSNPN, CDR2 SVGIG (reference sequence). CDR3 amino acids: CAWSRTGENIQYF. The DNA of the CDR3 is TGTGCCTGGAGTCGGACAGGGGAAAACATTCAGTACTTC.

V usage is TRBV7-2 and J usage is TRBJ1-5, with TRBD1 matching over 9 bases. Germline assignment: CDR1 SGHTA and CDR2 FQGNSA. The ends lost 2 bases at V and 4 bases at J; junction bases unmatched: 6. The CDR3 runs to 16 residues. The CDR3 spells CASSLRGQGVNQPQHF. CDR3 nucleotides: TGTGCCAGCAGCTTAAGGGGACAGGGCGTAAATCAGCCCCAGCATTTT. Variable domain in full (rest from reference TRBV7-2 and TRBJ1-5): GAGVSQSPSNKVTEKGKDVELRCDPISGHTALYWYRQSLGQGLEFLIYFQGNSAPDKSGLPSDRFSAERTGGSVSTLTIQRTQQEDSAVYLCASSLRGQGVNQPQHFGDGTRLSIL.

The rearrangement links TRBV29-1 to TRBJ2-7; 9 bases are shared with TRBD1. The CDR3 consists of 14 residues. In germline, CDR1 is SQVTM, CDR2 ANQGSEA. With 4 bases clipped from V and 1 base from J, the junction kept 5 bases outside the gene matches. The CDR3 DNA follows: TGCAGCGTTGTGCGGGACAGGGTATCCTACGAGCAGTACTTC. Translation gives CSVVRDRVSYEQYF.

This chain connects TRBV6-5 to TRBJ2-2; weak D call: TRBD1 (6 bases). Germline CDR1 is MNHEY and CDR2 is SVGAGI. The V and J ends lost 2 bases and 7 bases respectively, with 8 bases between them. The length of the CDR3 is 13 residues. CDR3 sequence: CASSYPGVGELFF. DNA of the CDR3: TGTGCCAGCAGTTACCCAGGGGTCGGGGAGCTGTTTTTT.

The CDR3 coding sequence is TGTGCCAGCAGCACCCGGACGGTACTCTATGGCTACACCTTC. It codes for CASSTRTVLYGYTF. V is TRBV11-2 and J is TRBJ1-2; D gene ambiguous. The CDR3 runs 14 residues. V was trimmed by 5 bases and J by 4 bases, leaving 14 bases between them. The germline V gene has CDR1 SGHAT and CDR2 FQNNGV.

The chain carries TRBV6-5 and TRBJ1-2, with TRBD1 matching 7 bases. This CDR3 spans 13 amino acids. The germline V gene encodes CDR1 MNHEY and CDR2 SVGAGI. Losses at the gene ends were 5 bases for V and 5 bases for J; bases not matched to a gene: 5. CDR3 sequence: CASSDDRAYGYTF. The CDR3 DNA is TGTGCCAGCAGTGACGACAGGGCTTATGGCTACACCTTC.

The V and J genes are TRBV29-1 and TRBJ1-1, with D maybe TRBD1 (6 bases). Per germline, CDR1 SQVTM and CDR2 ANQGSEA. The V gene lost 7 bases and the J gene lost 1 base, with 10 bases spanning the gap. The CDR3 spans 12 residues. The CDR3 reads CSAGQRNTEAFF. For the CDR3, the DNA is TGCAGCGCCGGACAGCGGAACACTGAAGCTTTCTTT. The whole variable domain, filled in from reference TRBV29-1 and TRBJ1-1, reads SAVISQKPSRDICQRGTSLTIQCQVDSQVTMMFWYRQQPGQSLTLIATANQGSEATYESGFVIDKFPISRPNLTFSTLTVSNMSPEDSSIYLCSAGQRNTEAFFGQGTRLTVV.

CDR3 sequence reads: CASSWGTDTSNTGELFF. The CDR3 coding sequence is TGTGCCAGCAGCTGGGGGACAGACACTTCGAACACCGGGGAGCTGTTTTTT. The chain employs TRBV7-9 and TRBJ2-2, with 7 nucleotides matching TRBD1. V lost 4 bases, J lost 0 bases, and 8 bases stayed unmatched. CDR3 length equals 17 residues. Germline assignment: CDR1 SEHNR and CDR2 FQNEAQ (reference sequence). Full variable domain (rest looked up from reference TRBV7-9 and TRBJ2-2): DTGVSQNPRHKITKRGQNVTFRCDPISEHNRLYWYRQTLGQGPEFLTYFQNEAQLEKSRLLSDRFSAERPKGSFSTLEIQRTEQGDSAMYLCASSWGTDTSNTGELFFGEGSRLTVL.

The V call is TRBV14, the J call TRBJ1-2; D not resolved. The germline V gene has CDR1 SGHDN and CDR2 FVKESK. The CDR3 extends over 12 amino acids. V gave up 0 bases and J gave up 8 bases, with 7 bases separating them. As DNA, the CDR3 is TGTGCCAGCAGCCAAGATAGGGCCGGCTACACCTTC. Protein: CASSQDRAGYTF.